The T cell receptor beta chain described here comes from a study of beta chain features in type 1 diabetes. Expressed TCRB transcripts were sequenced because the isolated RNA had all been reverse transcribed beforehand. Sequencing used immunoSEQ multiplex PCR; TCRdb keeps in-frame clones, though not all of them. The sample carries some 150,000 clones, around 10% recorded once. From germline, CDR1 is MNHEY and CDR2 SMNVEV (reference sequence). This CDR3 contains 16 residues. V gave up 0 bases and J gave up 2 bases, with 13 bases separating them. The sample consisted of central memory CD4+ T cells from blood. The TCR comes from a man aged 18 to 30 in good health. V is TRBV27 and J is TRBJ1-1; maybe TRBD1 (5 bases). CDR3 amino acids: CASSLSMGWGNTEAFF. The CDR3 nucleotides read TGTGCCAGCAGTTTATCAATGGGGTGGGGCAACACTGAAGCTTTCTTT.